Listed below are T cell receptor beta chains from one sample, sequenced in a study of blood T cell repertoires in COVID-19. Sequencing used immunoSEQ multiplex PCR; TCRdb keeps in-frame clones, though not all of them. This table holds about 270,000 clones, around 91% found once. Sequences were obtained from PBMCs or T cells enriched from blood (not recorded which). The receptor set was obtained from a woman in her late teens or twenties who had recovered from COVID-19. The CDR3 runs from the conserved cysteine through the conserved F or W. The order of the fields is clone size, V gene, D gene, J gene, CDR3 protein, CDR3 DNA. A D gene is named only where the DNA matches it firmly. Rows may omit the clone size; those that give it use once, few, many or a size class.

clone_size: NA; v_call: TRBV25-1; d_call: NA; j_call: TRBJ2-4; cdr3_aa: CASTVDSTKNIQYF; cdr3_nt: TGTGCCAGCACCGTGGACTCAACCAAAAACATTCAGTACTTC
clone_size: NA; v_call: TRBV2; d_call: NA; j_call: TRBJ1-1; cdr3_aa: CASSEAGLEAFF; cdr3_nt: TGTGCCAGCAGTGAAGCAGGCCTAGAGGCTTTCTTT
clone_size: NA; v_call: TRBV30; d_call: TRBD1; j_call: TRBJ2-5; cdr3_aa: CAWSDPTRQGREETQYF; cdr3_nt: TGTGCCTGGAGTGACCCTACTCGACAGGGAAGGGAAGAGACCCAGTACTTC
clone_size: NA; v_call: TRBV29-1; d_call: TRBD1; j_call: TRBJ1-2; cdr3_aa: CSVGPTNPQGTGYGYTF; cdr3_nt: TGCAGCGTTGGCCCAACTAACCCACAGGGGACAGGCTATGGCTACACCTTC
clone_size: NA; v_call: TRBV5-1; d_call: NA; j_call: TRBJ2-4; cdr3_aa: CASSLGGGLKNIQYF; cdr3_nt: TGCGCCAGCAGCTTGGGCGGGGGCCTCAAAAACATTCAGTACTTC
clone_size: NA; v_call: TRBV2; d_call: TRBD2; j_call: TRBJ2-3; cdr3_aa: CASSGSTSGHSTDTQYF; cdr3_nt: TGTGCCAGCAGTGGCTCGACTAGCGGCCATAGCACAGATACGCAGTATTTT
clone_size: NA; v_call: TRBV4-1; d_call: NA; j_call: TRBJ2-7; cdr3_aa: CASSPSGLFYEQYF; cdr3_nt: TGCGCCAGCAGCCCGTCGGGACTTTTCTACGAGCAGTACTTC
clone_size: NA; v_call: TRBV14; d_call: NA; j_call: TRBJ1-5; cdr3_aa: CASSQDRANQPQHF; cdr3_nt: TGTGCCAGCAGCCAAGACAGGGCCAATCAGCCCCAGCATTTT
clone_size: NA; v_call: TRBV4-2; d_call: NA; j_call: TRBJ1-4; cdr3_aa: CASSPLTGISTNEKLFF; cdr3_nt: TGTGCCAGCAGCCCCCTCACAGGGATTTCAACTAATGAAAAACTGTTTTTT
clone_size: NA; v_call: TRBV7-9; d_call: TRBD1; j_call: TRBJ1-6; cdr3_aa: CASSLGTDHFSPLHF; cdr3_nt: TGTGCCAGCAGCTTGGGGACAGACCATTTTTCACCCCTCCACTTT
clone_size: NA; v_call: TRBV7-2; d_call: NA; j_call: TRBJ1-2; cdr3_aa: CASSRKHRDYGYTF; cdr3_nt: TGTGCCAGCAGCCGTAAACACAGGGACTATGGCTACACCTTC
clone_size: NA; v_call: TRBV28; d_call: TRBD1; j_call: TRBJ1-5; cdr3_aa: CASRPGGGNQPQHF; cdr3_nt: TGTGCCAGCAGGCCAGGGGGTGGCAATCAGCCCCAGCATTTT
clone_size: NA; v_call: TRBV18; d_call: TRBD1; j_call: TRBJ1-2; cdr3_aa: CASSLGTDNYGYTF; cdr3_nt: TGTGCCAGCTCACTAGGGACAGACAACTATGGCTACACCTTC
clone_size: NA; v_call: TRBV5-1; d_call: NA; j_call: TRBJ1-2; cdr3_aa: CASSLAAGDYGYTF; cdr3_nt: TGCGCCAGCAGCTTGGCGGCAGGGGACTATGGCTACACCTTC
clone_size: NA; v_call: TRBV7-6; d_call: NA; j_call: TRBJ2-7; cdr3_aa: CASSSAGADYEQYF; cdr3_nt: TGTGCCAGCAGTTCCGCAGGGGCGGATTACGAGCAGTACTTC
clone_size: NA; v_call: TRBV9; d_call: TRBD2; j_call: TRBJ2-7; cdr3_aa: CASSHSSGGSYEQYF; cdr3_nt: TGTGCCAGCAGCCATTCTAGCGGGGGTTCCTACGAGCAGTACTTC
clone_size: NA; v_call: TRBV19; d_call: NA; j_call: TRBJ1-3; cdr3_aa: CASSHPGESGNTIYF; cdr3_nt: TGTGCCAGTAGTCACCCCGGGGAGTCAGGAAACACCATATATTTT
clone_size: NA; v_call: TRBV5-1; d_call: NA; j_call: TRBJ2-1; cdr3_aa: CASSFGGRGNEQFF; cdr3_nt: TGCGCCAGCAGCTTTGGCGGCAGGGGTAATGAGCAGTTCTTC
clone_size: NA; v_call: TRBV30; d_call: TRBD1; j_call: TRBJ1-6; cdr3_aa: CAWRPTGASPLHF; cdr3_nt: TGTGCCTGGAGACCGACAGGGGCCTCACCCCTCCACTTT
clone_size: NA; v_call: TRBV10-3; d_call: TRBD1; j_call: TRBJ2-3; cdr3_aa: CAISGQGEKDTQYF; cdr3_nt: TGTGCCATCAGCGGACAGGGGGAAAAAGATACGCAGTATTTT
clone_size: NA; v_call: TRBV6-1; d_call: TRBD2; j_call: TRBJ2-7; cdr3_aa: CASSEMLTSGGYEQYF; cdr3_nt: TGTGCCAGCAGTGAAATGTTAACTAGCGGGGGTTACGAGCAGTACTTC
clone_size: few; v_call: TRBV9; d_call: TRBD1; j_call: TRBJ1-5; cdr3_aa: CASSRDRGPQPQHF; cdr3_nt: TGTGCCAGCAGCCGGGACAGGGGGCCACAGCCCCAGCATTTT
clone_size: NA; v_call: TRBV9; d_call: TRBD1; j_call: TRBJ1-5; cdr3_aa: CASSVGQANQPQHF; cdr3_nt: TGTGCCAGCAGCGTGGGACAGGCAAATCAGCCCCAGCATTTT
clone_size: NA; v_call: TRBV7-6; d_call: NA; j_call: TRBJ2-2; cdr3_aa: CASSYQTGNTGELFF; cdr3_nt: TGTGCCAGCAGTTACCAAACCGGGAACACCGGGGAGCTGTTTTTT
clone_size: NA; v_call: TRBV7-2; d_call: NA; j_call: TRBJ1-2; cdr3_aa: CASTTGGGYTF; cdr3_nt: TGTGCCAGCACCACCGGGGGTGGCTACACCTTC
clone_size: NA; v_call: TRBV7-2; d_call: NA; j_call: TRBJ1-1; cdr3_aa: CASSLDPKGRTEAFF; cdr3_nt: TGTGCCAGCAGCTTAGACCCAAAGGGGAGGACTGAAGCTTTCTTT
clone_size: NA; v_call: TRBV5-1; d_call: TRBD1; j_call: TRBJ1-2; cdr3_aa: CASSWGRTGGYTF; cdr3_nt: TGCGCCAGCAGCTGGGGACGGACAGGGGGCTACACCTTC
clone_size: NA; v_call: TRBV12-3/TRBV12-4; d_call: NA; j_call: TRBJ1-5; cdr3_aa: CASSLTIGEQHF; cdr3_nt: TGTGCCAGCAGTTTGACTATCGGGGAGCAGCATTTT
clone_size: NA; v_call: TRBV6-5; d_call: TRBD1; j_call: TRBJ1-1; cdr3_aa: CASSNYRGASTEAFF; cdr3_nt: TGTGCCAGCAGTAACTACAGGGGTGCGAGCACTGAAGCTTTCTTT
clone_size: once; v_call: TRBV11-2; d_call: NA; j_call: TRBJ1-1; cdr3_aa: CASSLVLTRAEAFF; cdr3_nt: TGTGCCAGCAGCTTAGTTTTGACGAGGGCTGAAGCTTTCTTT
clone_size: NA; v_call: TRBV14; d_call: TRBD1; j_call: TRBJ2-7; cdr3_aa: CASSQDLGTGGEQYF; cdr3_nt: TGTGCCAGCAGCCAAGACCTGGGAACAGGGGGTGAGCAGTACTTC
clone_size: few; v_call: TRBV7-2; d_call: TRBD2; j_call: TRBJ2-7; cdr3_aa: CASSPTGTSLSYEQYF; cdr3_nt: TGTGCCAGCAGCCCGACCGGGACTAGCTTATCCTACGAGCAGTACTTC
clone_size: NA; v_call: TRBV5-1; d_call: NA; j_call: TRBJ2-2; cdr3_aa: CASSLKPAGSGELFF; cdr3_nt: TGCGCCAGCAGCTTAAAGCCCGCCGGGTCCGGGGAGCTGTTTTTT
clone_size: NA; v_call: TRBV28; d_call: TRBD2; j_call: TRBJ2-1; cdr3_aa: CASKGGGEVREQFF; cdr3_nt: TGTGCCAGCAAGGGCGGGGGGGAGGTCCGTGAGCAGTTCTTC
clone_size: NA; v_call: TRBV9; d_call: TRBD1; j_call: TRBJ2-2; cdr3_aa: CASSATGGYTGELFF; cdr3_nt: TGTGCCAGCAGCGCGACAGGGGGATATACCGGGGAGCTGTTTTTT
clone_size: NA; v_call: TRBV4-1; d_call: NA; j_call: TRBJ2-1; cdr3_aa: CASSHRGGEQFF; cdr3_nt: TGCGCCAGCAGCCACAGAGGCGGGGAGCAGTTCTTC
clone_size: NA; v_call: TRBV5-5; d_call: TRBD1; j_call: TRBJ2-7; cdr3_aa: CASSWTGTAYEQYF; cdr3_nt: TGTGCCAGCAGCTGGACCGGGACAGCCTACGAGCAGTACTTC